One sample yielded the 27 T cell receptor beta chains listed below, sequenced in a study of spatial heterogeneity in lung cancer. In TCRdb, the 5' RACE reads were re-called with MiXCR into one record per CDR3 protein. The sample consists of about 120,000 distinct CDR3 sequences, about 10% of them appearing once. Time point defined: blood at routine non-recurrence follow-up after resection. The sample consisted of PBMCs, taken at follow-up. The source of these receptors is a female donor with early-stage non-small cell lung cancer.

The sample holds one count of this clonotype. V and J are TRBV6-2 or TRBV6-3 and TRBJ1-6; 11 bases fit TRBD1. In germline, CDR1 is MNHEY, CDR2 SVGEGT. The CDR3 consists of 16 residues. Trimming removed 6 bases from V and 11 bases from J; junction bases left unmatched: 12. CDR3 loop: CASSRSPGQGDAPLHF. CDR3 nucleotides: TGTGCCAGCAGCCGCTCACCGGGACAGGGGGATGCACCCCTCCACTTT.

This clonotype was counted ten times or more. J is TRBJ2-2 and V is TRBV10-2, with 8 positions matching TRBD2. This CDR3 region has 15 residues. CDR1 WSHSY and CDR2 SAAADI come from the germline V gene. The junction had 3 bases not matched to a gene; V was cut back by 2 bases and J by 4 bases. The CDR3 spells CASSEVAGGTGELFF. In DNA, the CDR3 is TGCGCCAGCAGTGAGGTTGCGGGAGGCACCGGGGAGCTGTTTTTT.

This clonotype turned up a few times. The J gene is TRBJ2-1, the V gene TRBV4-2, with D perhaps matching TRBD2 (5 bases). Germline loops: CDR1 LGHNA, CDR2 YNFKEQ. There are 16 residues in the CDR3. Trimming left V 4 bases short and J 3 bases short, with 16 bases between. The CDR3 DNA reads as TGTGCCAGCAGCCCCTCCACGCGGGCGATCTACAATGAGCAGTTCTTC. This gives the protein CASSPSTRAIYNEQFF.

This clonotype has just a few counts. The chain couples TRBV9 to TRBJ2-7; no clear D. Per the germline V gene, CDR1 is SGDLS and CDR2 is YYNGEE. Trimming cost V 8 bases and J 6 bases, with 15 bases left between them. This CDR3 is built from 12 residues. DNA of the CDR3: TGTGCCAGAAACTGGCGAGGCAGCGAGCAGTACGTC. Its protein is CARNWRGSEQYV.

CDR3 protein: CAVQSGTSSFGTDTQYF. CDR3 DNA: TGTGCCGTCCAGTCCGGGACTAGCAGCTTTGGCACAGATACGCAGTATTTT. The genes are TRBV10-3 and TRBJ2-3; TRBD2 aligns across 9 bases. Germline CDR1 reads ENHRY; CDR2 reads SYGVKD. CDR3 length: 17 amino acids. Germline trimming cut 11 bases from V and 1 base from J; bases unmatched to any gene: 16.

This clonotype was found a few times. The V gene is TRBV19, the J gene TRBJ1-2; D is unclear. Trimming shortened V by 4 bases and J by 0 bases, and 12 bases separated the two germline ends. Germline CDR1 LNHDA, CDR2 SQIVND (reference sequence). CDR3 length: 15 residues. The CDR3 region is CASSSQSITNYGYTF. The CDR3 nucleotides read TGTGCCAGTAGTAGCCAGAGTATTACTAACTATGGCTACACCTTC.

This clonotype was recorded many times. The rearrangement joins TRBV7-2 to TRBJ1-4; weak D call: TRBD1 (6 bases). CDR3 length: 15 residues. V lost 5 bases to trimming and J lost 3 bases, with 13 bases between them. Looked up from germline, CDR1 is SGHTA and CDR2 is FQGNSA. This CDR3 is CASSRSGAPNEKLFF. The CDR3 coding sequence is TGTGCCAGCAGCAGATCAGGGGCCCCTAATGAAAAACTGTTTTTT.

The chain is built from TRBV20-1 and TRBJ1-5, with D unclear. This CDR3 spans 15 amino acids. CDR1 and CDR2 from the germline V gene are DFQATT and SNEGSKA (reference sequence). V was pared by 7 bases and J by 2 bases, with 18 bases between. Written as DNA, the CDR3 is TGCAGTGTAACCCCCATGTCGGGTGGCAATCAGCCCCAGCATTTT. Translation gives CSVTPMSGGNQPQHF.

This clonotype was found many times. This chain connects TRBV3-1 to TRBJ2-3; D is unclear. CDR1 is LGHDT and CDR2 is YNNKEL in the germline V gene (reference sequence). V dropped 2 bases and J dropped 0 bases, with 9 bases sitting between them. The CDR3 length is 15 residues. The CDR3 here is CASSQSSLSTDTQYF. CDR3 sequence (DNA): TGTGCCAGCAGCCAATCGTCTCTCAGCACAGATACGCAGTATTTT.

In its sample, this clonotype was seen many times. This rearrangement joins TRBV20-1 to TRBJ2-1; TRBD2 matches at 7 bases. Per germline, CDR1 DFQATT and CDR2 SNEGSKA (reference sequence). CDR3 length equals 17 residues. After removal of 4 bases from V and 3 bases from J, the junction contained 15 bases not matched to a gene. The CDR3 DNA is TGCAGTGCTACAAACACCAGGTTAGCGGGTAGCTACAATGAGCAGTTCTTC. It specifies CSATNTRLAGSYNEQFF.

This clonotype was observed a few times. CDR3 sequence: CASISLPMRNTEAFF. CDR3 DNA sequence: TGTGCCAGCATTTCTCTCCCTATGAGGAACACTGAAGCTTTCTTT. The chain uses TRBV28 and TRBJ1-1; D is undetermined. The germline V and J ends were trimmed by 7 bases and 1 base, with 16 bases remaining between them. The CDR3 extends over 15 amino acids. The germline CDR1 and CDR2 sequences are MDHEN and SYDVKM.

This clonotype was seen ten or more times. This sequence joins TRBV3-1 and TRBJ2-3; no clear D gene. CDR1 and CDR2 (germline): LGHDT, YNNKEL (reference sequence). V lost 9 bases and J 6 bases, leaving 13 bases between the germline ends. This CDR3 has 12 amino acids. CDR3 nucleotide sequence: TGTGCCAGTAAAGATAACCGGGATACGCAGTATTTT. This gives the protein CASKDNRDTQYF.

V and J are TRBV28 and TRBJ2-4, with D unresolved. This CDR3 has 13 amino acids. Germline lookup yields CDR1 MDHEN and CDR2 SYDVKM. V gave up 5 bases and J gave up 6 bases, with 11 bases separating them. The CDR3: CASSPPRRNIQYF. The CDR3 DNA is TGTGCCAGCAGTCCTCCCAGACGAAACATTCAGTACTTC.

This clonotype was observed many times. V is TRBV28 and J is TRBJ2-1; D may be TRBD2 (6 bases). Germline V gene data show CDR1 as MDHEN and CDR2 as SYDVKM. The germline V and J ends were trimmed by 11 bases and 5 bases, with 10 bases remaining between them. The CDR3 runs to 11 residues. The CDR3 nucleotides read TGTGCCGCTAGCGCGCACAATGAGCAGTTCTTC. Translated, it gives CAASAHNEQFF.

The chain's CDR3 is CAISLGYTDTQYF. As DNA, the CDR3 is TGTGCCATCAGCCTAGGATACACAGATACGCAGTATTTT. V usage is TRBV10-3 and J usage is TRBJ2-3; D is ambiguous. V was cut by 6 bases and J by 2 bases, with 9 bases left in between. This CDR3 has 13 amino acids. From germline, CDR1 is ENHRY and CDR2 SYGVKD.

The sample holds a few counts of this clonotype. The chain has TRBV7-8 and TRBJ2-3; D unresolved. Trimming cost V 5 bases and J 3 bases, with 18 bases left between them. CDR1 is SGHVS and CDR2 is FQNEAQ in the germline V gene. The length of the CDR3 is 16 residues. DNA of the CDR3: TGTGCCAGCAGCCCTCGCTACGGACCGAGGACAGATACGCAGTATTTT. This gives the protein CASSPRYGPRTDTQYF. The whole variable domain, remainder taken from reference TRBV7-8 and TRBJ2-3, is GAGVSQSPRYKVAKRGQDVALRCDPISGHVSLFWYQQALGQGPEFLTYFQNEAQLDKSGLPSDRFFAERPEGSVSTLKIQRTQQEDSAVYLCASSPRYGPRTDTQYFGPGTRLTVL.

This clonotype occurred many times. The chain combines TRBV12-3 or TRBV12-4 with TRBJ1-6; D uncertain. The CDR3 has 12 amino acids. V gave up 5 bases and J gave up 7 bases, with 6 bases separating them. The CDR3 DNA reads as TGTGCCAGCAGTCTCCAGAATTCACCCCTCCACTTT. Protein product: CASSLQNSPLHF.

V gene TRBV6-7 combines with J gene TRBJ1-3; D is undetermined. TRBV6-7 is marked as an open reading frame, function uncertain. The CDR3 consists of 17 residues. The V and J ends lost 0 bases and 3 bases respectively, with 15 bases between them. This CDR3 is CASSYSPGHTSGNTIYF. CDR3 in DNA: TGTGCCAGCAGTTACTCTCCCGGGCACACGAGTGGAAACACCATATATTTT.

The table lists this clonotype with a few counts. The chain uses TRBV12-3 or TRBV12-4 and TRBJ2-3; 9 bases line up with TRBD1. The CDR3 contains 16 residues. V lost 2 bases and J lost 4; bases outside the gene matches: 7. CDR3 bases: TGTGCCAGCAGTTTACGCGGACAGGGGAACGCAGATACGCAGTATTTT. As protein: CASSLRGQGNADTQYF.

This clonotype has a count of ten or more. Here the CDR3 DNA reads TGTGCCAGCAGCTTGGACATGCAGCAGCCCCAGCATTTT. This gives the protein CASSLDMQQPQHF. The chain employs TRBV11-1 and TRBJ1-5, with a possible D match to TRBD1 (5 bases). The CDR3 covers 13 residues. Germline loops: CDR1 SGHAT, CDR2 FQDESV (reference sequence). V gave up 3 bases and J gave up 7 bases, with 10 bases separating them.

The chain couples TRBV28 to TRBJ1-1; D is unclear. The CDR3 is 11 residues long. CDR1 and CDR2 (germline): MDHEN, SYDVKM. V lost 3 bases to trimming and J lost 4 bases, with 3 bases between them. The CDR3 region has the DNA TGTGCCAGCAGTTTCCTCACTGAAGCTTTCTTT. This sequence encodes CASSFLTEAFF.

This rearrangement joins TRBV29-1 to TRBJ2-2, with TRBD1 matching 9 bases. This CDR3 has 14 residues. Germline assignment: CDR1 SQVTM and CDR2 ANQGSEA. V dropped 7 bases and J dropped 7; count of bases not matched to a gene: 10. Written as DNA, the CDR3 is TGCAGCGCCCGGGCGGGGACAGGGCACGGGGAGCTGTTTTTT. Amino acid sequence: CSARAGTGHGELFF.

This chain links TRBV3-1 with TRBJ2-1; 13 positions match TRBD2. The CDR3 loop spans 17 amino acids. V shed 2 bases and J 7 bases; nucleotides not matched to a gene: 8. Germline V lookup: CDR1 LGHDT, CDR2 YNNKEL (reference sequence). CDR3 region: CASSQPWTSGSINEQFF. In nucleotides, the CDR3 is TGTGCCAGCAGCCAACCTTGGACTAGCGGGAGTATAAATGAGCAGTTCTTC.

In this sample, this clonotype turned up many times. The CDR3, as DNA: TGTGCCAGCAGCCAAGCTGGGGGCACTGAAGCTTTCTTT. Its protein product is CASSQAGGTEAFF. The V gene is TRBV3-1, the J gene TRBJ1-1; D possibly corresponds to TRBD1 (5 bases). Per the germline V gene, CDR1 is LGHDT and CDR2 is YNNKEL (reference sequence). CDR3 length: 13 residues. V was pared by 1 base and J by 4 bases, with 7 bases between.

The genes are TRBV28 and TRBJ1-2; D gene uncertain. The CDR3 has 12 residues. CDR1 MDHEN and CDR2 SYDVKM come from the germline V gene. Trimming took off 8 bases at V and 6 bases at J, with 13 bases between the two ends. This CDR3 is CASQSEYHGYTF. The CDR3 DNA follows: TGTGCCAGCCAATCCGAATACCATGGCTACACCTTC.

This chain uses TRBV29-1 with TRBJ1-1, with 8 bases identical to TRBD1. Germline V gives CDR1 SQVTM, CDR2 ANQGSEA. CDR3 length: 15 residues. The V segment lost 7 bases and the J segment 4 bases; nucleotides outside the gene matches: 14. The CDR3 reads CSAASPNRGFTEAFF. Written as DNA, the CDR3 is TGCAGCGCTGCTAGTCCTAACAGGGGGTTCACTGAAGCTTTCTTT.

This clonotype was found a few times. This sequence may be a read error, since a much larger clone differs from it by one base. V usage is TRBV29-1 and J usage is TRBJ2-1, with a tentative D call TRBD1 (7 bases). The CDR3 has 11 amino acids. Germline CDR1 reads SQVTM; CDR2 reads ANQGSEA. The chain's CDR3 is CCGTDPNEQFF. Written as DNA, the CDR3 is TGCTGCGGGACAGACCCCAATGAGCAGTTCTTC.